Given below is one TCR beta chain in context. Antigen: not known. The data belong to a study of vaccination effects on CD4 cells after COVID-19. Background on the study: Participants completed two doses of the BNT162b2 or mRNA-1273 vaccine. Study-wide results and limits: Limitations: small convalescent group and missing early post-infection timepoints.

The CDR3 length is 18 residues. Expansion of antigen-specific CD4+ T cells with viral peptide pools was carried out by the ViraFEST assay before sequencing. An approximately 10-day culture period preceded the isolation of CD4+ T cells. Nucleocapsid antibodies stayed negative before and after vaccination, showing no earlier SARS-CoV-2 infection. Each well held two million PBMC cultured with around 10 ug/ml peptides and roughly 9.7 IU/ml IL-2. At days 3 and 7, half of the medium was exchanged for IL-2 medium. Profiled with immunoSEQ multiplex PCR; TCRdb holds only in-frame clones, not every one. The sample lists under 80,000 clones, around 79% occurring once.

Material: CD4+ T cells from PBMCs cultured with SARS-CoV-2 spike peptides, obtained before COVID-19 vaccination. This TCR came from a human donor who received a COVID-19 vaccine. The rearrangement joins TRBV21-1 to TRBJ2-2; the D call TRBD1 from the table was never checked on the DNA. TRBV21-1 is flagged as a pseudogene. This CDR3 reads CASSIGRQTGDNTGELFF. The CDR3 DNA is TGTGCCAGCAGCATCGGCCGCCAGACAGGCGATAACACCGGGGAGCTGTTTTTT.